The 10 T cell receptor beta chains below were found in one sample sequenced in a study of post-analysis software for immune sequencing data (dated by TCRdb to the mid-2010s). These receptors have no identified antigens. Libraries were prepared through PCR. The instrument given in TCRdb is Illumina HiSeq 2500. To reduce PCR and sequencing biases, unique molecular identifiers were incorporated into the TCR beta cDNA libraries. The public sequencing data were trimmed at Q25 with fastp and processed into clonotypes with MiXCR by TCRdb, which kept only in-frame beta chains. Rows are unified per CDR3 protein, each entry keeping the most common DNA and genes. In this sample the table shows about 820,000 distinct CDR3 sequences, roughly 50% of which occur a single time. The ten most abundant clones make up over 4% of the sample. Study-level results and caveats: Significantly higher frequencies in patients than in controls were found for five or six TRBV segments, including TRBV5-6, TRBV5-1 and TRBV20-1.

Sequenced material: blood. The receptors derive from a girl aged 5-17 years with multiple sclerosis.

V usage is TRBV7-6 and J usage is TRBJ2-1, with TRBD1 matching over 7 bases. The CDR3 consists of 15 residues. The J segment lost 1 base and the V segment lost 5 bases, leaving 5 bases of the junction unmatched. CDR1 is SGHVS, CDR2 FNYEAQ, per germline. CDR3 in DNA: TGTGCCAGCAGCGAGACAGGGCTTTCCTACAATGAGCAGTTCTTC. As protein: CASSETGLSYNEQFF.

This clonotype has at least ten counts. This rearrangement joins TRBV6-5 to TRBJ2-7; no clear D. The V gene's germline CDR1 is MNHEY and CDR2 SVGAGI. V was clipped by 0 bases and J by 0 bases, with 9 bases between them. The CDR3 length is 15 residues. CDR3 residues: CASSYSVHNSYEQYF. CDR3 bases: TGTGCCAGCAGTTACTCCGTTCACAACTCCTACGAGCAGTACTTC.

CDR3 DNA: TGTGCCAGCAGTTTTCACCAGGATAAGACCCAGTACTTC. Residues: CASSFHQDKTQYF. The rearrangement uses TRBV27 and TRBJ2-5; D not certain. The CDR3 is 13 amino acids. The germline V and J ends were trimmed by 3 bases and 6 bases, with 11 bases remaining between them. From germline, CDR1 is MNHEY and CDR2 SMNVEV (reference sequence).

The genes are TRBV20-1 and TRBJ2-5; no reliable D call. Per germline, CDR1 DFQATT and CDR2 SNEGSKA (reference sequence). The CDR3 covers 14 residues. The V and J ends lost 1 base and 5 bases respectively, with 14 bases between them. CDR3 residues: CSARARRGRETQYF. The CDR3 bases are TGCAGTGCTAGAGCGCGCCGTGGGCGGGAGACCCAGTACTTC.

This chain connects TRBV5-1 to TRBJ2-3; possible D gene TRBD2, 6 bases. V was trimmed by 3 bases and J by 2 bases, leaving 7 bases between them. This CDR3 comprises 13 residues. The germline CDR1 and CDR2 sequences are SGHRS and YFSETQ. CDR3 loop: CASSWGDTDTQYF. CDR3 nucleotides: TGCGCCAGCAGCTGGGGGGACACAGATACGCAGTATTTT. Full variable domain (missing parts from reference TRBV5-1 and TRBJ2-3): KAGVTQTPRYLIKTRGQQVTLSCSPISGHRSVSWYQQTPGQGLQFLFEYFSETQRNKGNFPGRFSGRQFSNSRSEMNVSTLELGDSALYLCASSWGDTDTQYFGPGTRLTVL.

This clonotype was observed a few times. The chain joins TRBV10-3 to TRBJ2-4; TRBD2 matches at 9 bases. The last part of the DNA fits TRBJ2-7 better; the J call may be wrong. The CDR3 contains 14 residues. CDR1 and CDR2 (germline): ENHRY, SYGVKD. For the CDR3, the DNA is TGTGCCACCTTTCGCGGGAGGGATTCCCCCGAGCAGTACTTC. Its protein is CATFRGRDSPEQYF.

This chain joins TRBV24-1 and TRBJ2-1; 9 bases line up with TRBD1. CDR1 KGHDR and CDR2 SFDVKD come from the germline V gene. There are 17 residues in the CDR3. The V gene end was trimmed by 5 bases and the J gene end by 5 bases; junction bases not matched to a gene: 12. Here the CDR3 DNA reads TGTGCCACCAGTGCTCCGTTGGGACAGGGCAACCACAATGAGCAGTTCTTC. It yields the protein CATSAPLGQGNHNEQFF.

The rearrangement joins TRBV4-1 to TRBJ2-2; D unresolved. Trimming removed 3 bases at V and 5 bases at J, with 10 bases between. This CDR3 comprises 14 residues. Looked up from germline, CDR1 is MGHRA and CDR2 is YSYEKL. The CDR3 bases are TGCGCCAGCAGCCACGGGTCTCTGACCGGGGAGCTGTTTTTT. It yields the protein CASSHGSLTGELFF.

The chain joins TRBV18 to TRBJ1-2; 7 bases agree with TRBD1. Trimming took 2 bases from V and 5 from J; bases not matched to a gene: 5. CDR1 and CDR2 (germline): KGHSH, LQKENI. The CDR3 length is 14 residues. The CDR3 DNA is TGTGCCAGCTCACCATTCGGGACAGATTATGGCTACACCTTC. This translates into CASSPFGTDYGYTF.

This clonotype was counted only a few times. The genes are TRBV30 and TRBJ2-3; TRBD2 matches at 9 bases. V lost 2 bases and J lost 3; bases outside the gene matches: 6. Germline-derived CDR1 and CDR2 are GTSNPN and SVGIG (reference sequence). This CDR3 is 15 amino acids long. Here the CDR3 reads CAWSWSSGATDTQYF. The CDR3 region has the DNA TGTGCCTGGAGTTGGTCTAGCGGGGCAACAGATACGCAGTATTTT.